This TCR beta chain was captured in a study of control samples from healthy donors and cancer patients. Method: immunoSEQ multiplex PCR; TCRdb's copy keeps in-frame clones and lacks some. The sample includes approximately 150,000 clones, under 96% of them seen just once. Trimming at V came to 4 bases and at J to 5 bases, leaving 4 bases not matched to a gene. This CDR3 region has 15 residues. CDR1 is MNHEY, CDR2 SVGEGT, per germline. The chain employs TRBV6-2 or TRBV6-3 and TRBJ1-5; 11 bases line up with TRBD1. The sequenced sample consisted of blood. This TCR came from a woman in her 30s in good health. DNA for the CDR3: TGTGCCAGCAGTTTACGGGACAGGGGGTATCAGCCCCAGCATTTT. The encoded protein is CASSLRDRGYQPQHF.